This passage covers 23 T cell receptor beta chains from one sample sequenced in a study of cytomegalovirus exposure and HLA in healthy donors. A multiplex PCR was run with 60 Vbeta primers and 13 Jbeta primers. Repertoires were generated with immunoSEQ multiplex PCR, while TCRdb's copy carries only in-frame clones and drops some. Of under 150,000 clones in the sample, roughly 78% were seen once. Sequenced material: PBMCs. The receptors stem from a male donor in good health and CMV-seronegative.

A note on this clone: The junction shows a germline mismatch at one end, possibly a read error. The CDR3 sequence is CASSQDGGSGANGLTF. The CDR3 DNA is TGTGCCAGCAGCCAAGATGGGGGCTCTGGGGCCAACGGCCTGACTTTC. This chain links TRBV4-2 with TRBJ2-6; D is perhaps TRBD1 (6 bases). CDR1 is LGHNA, CDR2 YNFKEQ, per germline. The CDR3 length is 16 residues.

This sequence joins TRBV4-3 and TRBJ2-2; unclear D gene. The CDR3 runs to 15 residues. CDR1 is LGHNA, CDR2 YSLEER, per germline. Trimming left V 4 bases short and J 15 bases short, with 24 bases between. CDR3 sequence: CASSPRTDGNGWVFF. CDR3 nucleotides: TGCGCCAGCAGCCCTCGCACCGATGGAAACGGGTGGGTGTTTTTT.

The CDR3 DNA follows: TGTGCCAGCAGTGATACCCCTATTACTGAAGCTTTCTTT. It codes for CASSDTPITEAFF. V and J are TRBV2 and TRBJ1-1, with D unclear. In germline, CDR1 is SNHLY, CDR2 FYNNEI. The CDR3 is made up of 13 amino acids. The V end lost 3 bases, the J end lost 5 bases, and 10 bases lay between the germline ends.

The rearrangement uses TRBV5-1 and TRBJ2-1; TRBD2 agrees at 8 bases. The trim removed 4 bases at V and 3 bases at J, leaving 12 bases unmatched. Per germline, CDR1 SGHRS and CDR2 YFSETQ. This CDR3 is 17 amino acids long. CDR3 in amino acids: CASSRGGTSGYYNEQFF. CDR3 bases: TGCGCCAGCAGCCGAGGGGGAACTAGCGGATACTACAATGAGCAGTTCTTC.

The chain combines TRBV21-1 with TRBJ2-7; the table's D call, TRBD2, has no DNA check behind it. TRBV21-1 has pseudogene status. The CDR3 has 14 residues. The CDR3, as DNA: TGTGCCAGCAGCAGGGGGGGTTGTTGCTACGAGCAGTACTTC. Translating gives CASSRGGCCYEQYF.

V is TRBV25-1 and J is TRBJ2-7; 10 bases are shared with TRBD2. V lost 3 bases and J lost 3; bases outside the gene matches: 2. Germline V gives CDR1 MGHDK, CDR2 SYGVNS. This CDR3 is 14 amino acids long. The chain's CDR3 is CASSDLAGDYEQYF. In nucleotides, the CDR3 is TGTGCCAGCAGTGACCTAGCGGGAGACTACGAGCAGTACTTC.

A note on this clone: At one of its ends the junction is not consistent with the germline gene, which may arise from a read error. This chain links TRBV7-9 with TRBJ2-2; 11 positions match TRBD1. From germline, CDR1 is SEHNR and CDR2 FQNEAQ (reference sequence). The CDR3 has 18 amino acids. The CDR3 DNA reads TGTTCCAGCAGCCCCCGGGACAGGGGGAAAAGGGGAACCGGGGAGCTGTTTTTT. Translated: CSSSPRDRGKRGTGELFF.

The chain joins TRBV6-6 to TRBJ2-7; D ambiguous. The V and J ends lost 5 bases and 7 bases respectively, with 12 bases between them. The CDR3 is made up of 12 amino acids. CDR1 MNHNY and CDR2 SVGAGI come from the germline V gene (reference sequence). The DNA for the CDR3 is TGTGCCAGCAGTCGGAACCCGGAGGAGCAGTACTTC. Its translation: CASSRNPEEQYF.

V gene TRBV20-1 combines with J gene TRBJ2-3; D is ambiguous. CDR1 is DFQATT and CDR2 is SNEGSKA in the germline V gene (reference sequence). The length of the CDR3 is 11 residues. Trimming removed 1 base from V and 6 bases from J, with 5 bases in between. The CDR3 nucleotides are TGCAGTGCTAGAGGTAGCGATACGCAGTATTTT. Residues: CSARGSDTQYF.

The genes are TRBV19 and TRBJ1-1, with 7 bases aligning to TRBD1. The CDR3 consists of 16 residues. V shed 3 bases, J shed 1 base, and the junction held 8 bases outside the gene matches. Per the germline V gene, CDR1 is LNHDA and CDR2 is SQIVND (reference sequence). The CDR3 bases are TGTGCCAGTAGTATTATCCGGGACAGACAGAACACTGAAGCTTTCTTT. It is translated as CASSIIRDRQNTEAFF.

The V call is TRBV22-1, the J call TRBJ1-2; the table's D call, TRBD1, was not checked against the DNA. TRBV22-1 is shown as a pseudogene. This CDR3 contains 15 residues. CDR3 DNA: TGTCCTGGGAGCGCACAGGGACAGCCCCACTATGGCTACACCTTC. This sequence encodes CPGSAQGQPHYGYTF.

A remark on this clone: The junction and the germline gene differ at one end; a read error may be behind it. The rearrangement links TRBV7-9 to TRBJ2-7, with no clear D. Germline V lookup: CDR1 SEHNR, CDR2 FQNEAQ (reference sequence). The CDR3 is 12 residues long. In DNA form, the CDR3 reads TGTTCCAGCAGCTTAGGCCCAGGCGAGCAGTACTTC. Protein: CSSSLGPGEQYF.

The chain combines TRBV4-1 with TRBJ2-1; D gene unclear. V dropped 1 base and J dropped 8 bases, with 15 bases sitting between them. Per germline, CDR1 MGHRA and CDR2 YSYEKL. The CDR3 has 15 amino acids. CDR3 in DNA: TGCGCCAGCAGCCAAGTTTTTGCTAGTAGACATGAGCAGTTCTTC. Protein sequence: CASSQVFASRHEQFF.

The chain joins TRBV10-2 to TRBJ2-1; TRBD1 matches at 9 bases. This CDR3 region has 16 residues. Germline V gives CDR1 WSHSY, CDR2 SAAADI. Unmatched junction bases numbered 4, after V lost 0 bases and J lost 4 bases. CDR3 sequence (DNA): TGCGCCAGCAGTGAGTCGAGGGGGACAGGGTACAATGAGCAGTTCTTC. It yields the protein CASSESRGTGYNEQFF.

The chain has TRBV6-5 and TRBJ2-3; D is unresolved. The CDR3 sequence is 15 residues long. CDR1 is MNHEY, CDR2 SVGAGI, per germline. With 2 bases removed from V and 0 bases from J, the gap between germline ends came to 9 bases. The CDR3 loop reads CASSYDADSTDTQYF. As DNA, the CDR3 is TGTGCCAGCAGTTACGACGCGGATAGCACAGATACGCAGTATTTT.

The chain is built from TRBV5-1 and TRBJ2-1; 13 nucleotides line up with TRBD2. The germline V gene encodes CDR1 SGHRS and CDR2 YFSETQ. The junction had 6 bases not matched to a gene; V was cut back by 4 bases and J by 5 bases. The CDR3 contains 16 residues. The CDR3 sequence is CASSRDGTSGDNEQFF. CDR3 sequence (DNA): TGCGCCAGCAGCCGTGATGGGACTAGCGGGGACAATGAGCAGTTCTTC.

V and J are TRBV30 and TRBJ1-5, with 8 positions matching TRBD1. The CDR3 contains 15 residues. Per germline, CDR1 GTSNPN and CDR2 SVGIG (reference sequence). With 4 bases clipped from V and 3 bases from J, the junction kept 8 bases outside the gene matches. In nucleotides, the CDR3 is TGTGCCTGGAATCCTTCGGGACAGGTCAATCAGCCCCAGCATTTT. Protein sequence: CAWNPSGQVNQPQHF.

The genes are TRBV5-1 and TRBJ2-3, with D tentatively TRBD1 (6 bases). CDR1 and CDR2 (germline): SGHRS, YFSETQ. The V gene lost 1 base and the J gene lost 4 bases, with 13 bases spanning the gap. The CDR3 consists of 15 residues. The CDR3 nucleotides are TGCGCCAGCAGCTTGACAGGGTTCGAGGCAGATACGCAGTATTTT. Translation: CASSLTGFEADTQYF.

In DNA form, the CDR3 reads TGTGCCACCAGCAGAGAACAACGAAACACTGAAGCTTTCTTT. Translated: CATSREQRNTEAFF. This rearrangement joins TRBV15 to TRBJ1-1; no firm D call. The CDR3 extends over 14 amino acids. The germline V and J ends were trimmed by 0 bases and 2 bases, with 7 bases remaining between them. CDR1 LNHNV and CDR2 YYDKDF come from the germline V gene (reference sequence).

The J gene is TRBJ2-2, the V gene TRBV11-2, with a weak D call TRBD2 (6 bases). V lost 5 bases to trimming and J lost 1 base, with 8 bases between them. Germline lookup yields CDR1 SGHAT and CDR2 FQNNGV. This CDR3 is 14 amino acids long. As DNA, the CDR3 is TGTGCCAGCAGCGCGGGAAGGAACACCGGGGAGCTGTTTTTT. It encodes CASSAGRNTGELFF.

The rearrangement uses TRBV19 and TRBJ1-2; D is possibly TRBD1 (6 bases). The CDR3 has 14 residues. In germline, CDR1 is LNHDA, CDR2 SQIVND (reference sequence). The germline V and J ends were trimmed by 2 bases and 2 bases, with 9 bases remaining between them. Written as DNA, the CDR3 is TGTGCCAGTAGTATAACAGGGTCGAACTATGGCTACACCTTC. This gives the protein CASSITGSNYGYTF. The variable domain in full, with the rest retrieved from reference TRBV19 and TRBJ1-2, is DGGITQSPKYLFRKEGQNVTLSCEQNLNHDAMYWYRQDPGQGLRLIYYSQIVNDFQKGDIAEGYSVSREKKESFPLTVTSAQKNPTAFYLCASSITGSNYGYTFGSGTRLTVV.

This clone was seen more than once but under ten times. The chain combines TRBV18 with TRBJ2-3; 10 nucleotides match TRBD1. The CDR3 has 16 residues. The V and J ends lost 3 bases and 0 bases, in that order; junction bases with no gene match: 3. Germline CDR1 reads KGHSH; CDR2 reads LQKENI. The CDR3 is CASSPRQGASTDTQYF. As DNA, the CDR3 is TGTGCCAGCTCACCCAGACAGGGGGCTAGCACAGATACGCAGTATTTT.

A note on this clone: A junction end diverges from the germline sequence, so it may reflect a read error. This sequence joins TRBV30 and TRBJ1-2; D is perhaps TRBD1 (5 bases). The CDR3 length is 15 residues. Germline V gene data show CDR1 as GTSNPN and CDR2 as SVGIG (reference sequence). Here the CDR3 DNA reads TGTGCCTGGAGAAAAAGACAGTCGCTTAACTATGGCCACACCTTC. Translation gives CAWRKRQSLNYGHTF.